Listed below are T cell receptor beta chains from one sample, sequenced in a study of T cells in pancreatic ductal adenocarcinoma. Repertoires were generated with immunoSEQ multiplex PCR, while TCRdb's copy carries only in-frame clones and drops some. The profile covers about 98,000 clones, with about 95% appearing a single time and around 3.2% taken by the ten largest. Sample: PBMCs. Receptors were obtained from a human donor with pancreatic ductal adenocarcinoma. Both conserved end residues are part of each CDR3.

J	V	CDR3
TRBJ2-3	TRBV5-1	CASSLGTSGTDTQYF
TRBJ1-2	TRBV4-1	CASSHESGQGRGYTF
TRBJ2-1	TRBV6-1	CATYQVNEQFF
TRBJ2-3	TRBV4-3	CASSQDAGKKDTQYF
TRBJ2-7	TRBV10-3	CAISSGPTYEQYF
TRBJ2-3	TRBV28	CASISVGTVYTDTQYF
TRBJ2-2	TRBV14	CASSDRDRHWAGELFF
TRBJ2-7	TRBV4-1	CASSQAWGQPAYEQYF
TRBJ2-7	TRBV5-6	CASSLVGGFYEQYF
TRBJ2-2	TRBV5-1	CASSLAAGGLKAGELFF
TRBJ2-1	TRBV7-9	CASSLVKGRLWDEQFF
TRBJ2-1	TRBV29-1	CSVRDINEQFF
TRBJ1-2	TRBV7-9	CASSQQVRYGYTF
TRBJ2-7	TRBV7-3	CASSLAGHSYEQYF
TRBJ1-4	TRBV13	CASSQQTGGGEKLFF
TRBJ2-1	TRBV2	CASSRQGARNEQFF
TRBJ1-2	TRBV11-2	CASSSSGVKYGYTF
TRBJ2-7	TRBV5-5	CASSFLDSYEQYF
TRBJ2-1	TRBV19	CASRSTGVHEQFF
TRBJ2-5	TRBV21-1	CASSIGGRETQYF
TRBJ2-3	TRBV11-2	CASSLGGDTQYF
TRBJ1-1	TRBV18	CASSTSNLMNTEAFF
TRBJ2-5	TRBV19	CASSPQGGETQYF
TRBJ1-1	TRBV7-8	CASSLGIRVNTEAFF
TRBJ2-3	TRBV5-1	CASSLSVGGTDTQYF
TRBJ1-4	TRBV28	CASSQRDEKLFF
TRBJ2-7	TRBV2	CASMRLSYEQYF
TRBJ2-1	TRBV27	CASRKHTDGYNEQFF
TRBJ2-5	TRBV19	CASSIYLQETQYF
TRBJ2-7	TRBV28	CASRPGQLYEQYF
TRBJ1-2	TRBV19	CASRPYSQANYGYTF
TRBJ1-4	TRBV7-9	CASSRYGTGNEKLFF
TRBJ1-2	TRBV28	CAGGTGGAGRNGYTF
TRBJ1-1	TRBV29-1	CSVDRGLTEAFF
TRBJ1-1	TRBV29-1	CSVSGTGGTFAFF
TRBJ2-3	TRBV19	CASSKPGQLTDTQYF
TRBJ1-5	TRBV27	CASRDRGQGSNQPQHF
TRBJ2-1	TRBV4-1	CASSPRLGQGSDEQFF
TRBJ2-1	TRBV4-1	CASSQERGRAGEQFF
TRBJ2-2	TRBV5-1	CASSLRGLAGGMNTGELFF
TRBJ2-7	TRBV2	CASSASWADREKYF
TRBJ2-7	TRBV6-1	CASSEGQGTAEGEQYF
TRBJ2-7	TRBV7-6	CASSRGTTSGNYEQYF
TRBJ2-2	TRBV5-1	CASSWAGGKTGELFF
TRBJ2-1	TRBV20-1	CSAGLGNEQFF
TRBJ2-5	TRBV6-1	CASSGGTAQETQYF
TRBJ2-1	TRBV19	CASRRLAGNEQFF
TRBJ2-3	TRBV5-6	CASSFLSTDTQYF
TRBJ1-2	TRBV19	CASRTGQGNYGYTF
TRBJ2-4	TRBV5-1	CASSLAGFGSNHF